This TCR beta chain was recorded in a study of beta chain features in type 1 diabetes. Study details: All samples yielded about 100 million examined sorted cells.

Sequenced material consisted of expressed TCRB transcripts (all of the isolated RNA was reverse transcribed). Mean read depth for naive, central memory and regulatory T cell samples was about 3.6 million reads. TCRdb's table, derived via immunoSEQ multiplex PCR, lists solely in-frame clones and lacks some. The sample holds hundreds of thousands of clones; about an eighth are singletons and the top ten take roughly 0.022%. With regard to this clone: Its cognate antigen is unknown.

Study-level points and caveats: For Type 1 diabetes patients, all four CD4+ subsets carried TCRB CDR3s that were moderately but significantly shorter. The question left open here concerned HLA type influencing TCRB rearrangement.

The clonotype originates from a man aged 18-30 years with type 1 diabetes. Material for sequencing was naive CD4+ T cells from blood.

As DNA, the CDR3 is TGTGCCAGCAGTCGACAGGGGCGTGATGAATATTCACCCCTCCACTTT. It encodes CASSRQGRDEYSPLHF. This rearrangement joins TRBV14 to TRBJ1-6, with 8 bases matching TRBD1. V was pared by 6 bases and J by 8 bases, with 12 bases of the junction left unmatched. Per germline, CDR1 SGHDN and CDR2 FVKESK. The CDR3 sequence is 16 residues long.